The T cell receptor (beta chain) under discussion was sequenced for a study of Tregs in tolerant kidney transplant recipients. Concerning this clone: Read coverage stops 3 residues before the CDR3 terminus; the germline J gene supplies the remainder.

The germline V gene encodes CDR1 SGHDT and CDR2 YYEEEE. The CDR3 has 15 amino acids. V lost 3 bases and J lost 5, with 17 bases in between. The method was immunoSEQ multiplex PCR; TCRdb's version includes in-frame clones alone and lacks a portion of them. The sample holds about 52,000 clones. CD4+CD25+CD127- Tregs, CD4+CD25- non-Tregs, CD4 and CD8 cells were sorted. The starting material was CD4+ T cells from blood, obtained before the transplant. The chain is built from TRBV5-6 and TRBJ1-1; possible D gene TRBD1, 5 bases. The sequence derives from a human donor who received a combined kidney and bone marrow transplant. The part of the CDR3 DNA that was read is TGTGCCAGCAGCTCCACCTTGAGGGGAGAAACTGAA. Amino acid sequence: CASSSTLRGETE. The whole CDR3 protein reads CASSSTLRGETEAFF. Variable domain in full (rest from reference TRBV5-6 and TRBJ1-1): DAGVTQSPTHLIKTRGQQVTLRCSPKSGHDTVSWYQQALGQGPQFIFQYYEEEERQRGNFPDRFSGHQFPNYSSELNVNALLLGDSALYLCASSSTLRGETEAFFGQGTRLTVV.